Listed below are T cell receptor beta chains from one sample, sequenced in a study of molecular identifiers for immune sequencing clone quantification. TCRdb called the PCR reads again in MiXCR, with one record for every CDR3 protein. The sample has 40,000 or so distinct CDR3 sequences, under 25% seen once. What was sequenced was naive CD8+ T cells from blood, with Jurkat cell RNA spiked in. The receptors come from a human donor in good health. Some libraries in this study had Jurkat cell RNA spiked in. The CDR3 runs from the conserved cysteine through the conserved F or W. A D gene is named only where the DNA matches it firmly. For some rows the clone size is stated as once, few or many, or as a class when expanded; others skip it.

.	many	TRBV7-9	TRBJ2-7	TGTGCCAGCAGCCCGTTGGACAGCGACGAGCAGTACTTC	CASSPLDSDEQYF
TRBD1	many	TRBV2	TRBJ1-5	TGTGCCAGCAGGGACGGACAGGGCCTCAATCAGCCCCAGCATTTT	CASRDGQGLNQPQHF
.	many	TRBV30	TRBJ2-3	TGTGCCTGGCAGGACCTTACAGATACGCAGTATTTT	CAWQDLTDTQYF
TRBD2	.	TRBV29-1	TRBJ2-5	TGCAGCGTTGAAGATCTTGGACTAGCGGGAGTTGAGACCCAGTACTTC	CSVEDLGLAGVETQYF
TRBD2	many	TRBV5-1	TRBJ2-7	TGCGCCAGCAGCTTGAGTCTAGCGGGGAGTGAGCAGTACTTC	CASSLSLAGSEQYF
.	many	TRBV4-3	TRBJ2-3	TGCGCCAGCAGCCAAGCGAGGGGGGTAGGAGATACGCAGTATTTT	CASSQARGVGDTQYF
.	many	TRBV28	TRBJ1-5	TGTGCCAGCAGTTTGACACCCCCCGGCATTCGACCCCAGCATTTT	CASSLTPPGIRPQHF
TRBD1	once	TRBV6-5	TRBJ2-2	TGTGCCAGCGCGAAGGGACAGGGTCAGCTCGGGGAGCTGTTTTTT	CASAKGQGQLGELFF
TRBD1	many	TRBV10-2	TRBJ1-1	TGCGCCAGCAGACAGGGGGGGAACACTGAAGCTTTCTTT	CASRQGGNTEAFF
.	many	TRBV6-5	TRBJ2-1	TGTGCCAGCAGTTACTCGAGAGGGGTAGAGCAGTTCTTC	CASSYSRGVEQFF
.	.	TRBV12-5	TRBJ2-5	TGTGCTAGTGGTTTGGTAGGGGAATTCAGAGAGACCCAGTACTTC	CASGLVGEFRETQYF
.	many	TRBV20-1	TRBJ2-7	TGCAGTGCAAGGATTTTGGGAATTTTCTATGGGCAGTACTTC	CSARILGIFYGQYF
.	.	TRBV10-2	TRBJ2-3	TGCGCCACCATTCTCCAGTCACTTACCACAGATACGCAGTATTTT	CATILQSLTTDTQYF
.	many	TRBV9	TRBJ1-1	TGTGCCAGCAGCGCCGTGGACAGACCGAACACTGAAGCTTTCTTT	CASSAVDRPNTEAFF
.	many	TRBV29-1	TRBJ2-7	TGCAGCGTTGTTGAGTCCTACGAGCAGTACTTC	CSVVESYEQYF
TRBD1	many	TRBV14	TRBJ2-7	TGTGCCAGCAGCCAAGAGCTCTTCGGACAGGGGTACAATTACGAGCAGTACTTC	CASSQELFGQGYNYEQYF
TRBD2	many	TRBV20-1	TRBJ2-3	TGCAGTGCTAGAGCGTGGCGGGGGGGCACAGATACGCAGTATTTT	CSARAWRGGTDTQYF
TRBD1	many	TRBV24-1	TRBJ2-7	TGTGCCACCAGTGATACCCGGACAGGGTACGAGCAGTACTTC	CATSDTRTGYEQYF
TRBD2	many	TRBV4-1	TRBJ2-3	TGCGCCAGCAGCCAAGGGACTAGCGGGAGAACAGATACGCAGTATTTT	CASSQGTSGRTDTQYF
.	many	TRBV20-1	TRBJ2-3	TGCAGTGCTAGAGATTTGTTGGGACCGGACACAGATACGCAGTATTTT	CSARDLLGPDTDTQYF
.	many	TRBV5-4	TRBJ2-7	TGTGCCAGCAGCTCATCATGGAACGAGCAGTACTTC	CASSSSWNEQYF
.	many	TRBV27	TRBJ2-5	TGTGCCAGCAGTCGGGGGTACGGGACCCAGTACTTC	CASSRGYGTQYF
.	.	TRBV5-6	TRBJ1-5	TGTGCCAGCAGCGCGGAGAGGGGTCAGCCCCAGCATTTT	CASSAERGQPQHF
TRBD1	many	TRBV7-2	TRBJ2-7	TGTGCCAGCAGCTTAGAGGGACAGGTACGAGGCGAGCAGTACTTC	CASSLEGQVRGEQYF
.	many	TRBV5-6	TRBJ2-5	TGTGCCAGCAGCTTGAAGGGGAAAGAGACCCAGTACTTC	CASSLKGKETQYF